Each of the 5 T cell receptor beta chains below was sequenced from the same sample in a study of technical replicates of blood from a few donors. Clones were read by immunoSEQ multiplex PCR, and TCRdb kept only the in-frame ones, dropping some. The data show some 83,000 clones, with roughly 93% seen just once and 0.35% to 0.45% held by the top ten. The sequenced sample consisted of T cells isolated from PBMCs. The receptors stem from a human donor in good health.

The V and J genes are TRBV6-5 and TRBJ2-5; 8 nucleotides agree with TRBD1. CDR1 and CDR2 (germline): MNHEY, SVGAGI. With 2 bases clipped from V and 2 bases from J, the junction kept 7 bases outside the gene matches. The CDR3 has 16 amino acids. The CDR3 sequence: CASSYPNDRGQETQYF. DNA of the CDR3: TGTGCCAGCAGTTACCCCAACGACAGGGGTCAAGAGACCCAGTACTTC.

The chain is built from TRBV4-1 and TRBJ2-7, with a tentative D call TRBD2 (5 bases). Germline-derived CDR1 and CDR2 are MGHRA and YSYEKL. Trimming shortened V by 4 bases and J by 7 bases, and 14 bases separated the two germline ends. The CDR3 length is 13 residues. The CDR3 DNA follows: TGCGCCAGCAGCCCTCCGGGAAAGGAGGAGCAGTACTTC. Translated, it gives CASSPPGKEEQYF.

CDR3 in DNA: TGCAGCGCACAAACAGGGACTGGGGCCAACGTCCTGACTTTC. It translates to CSAQTGTGANVLTF. The chain has TRBV29-1 and TRBJ2-6; tentative D call: TRBD1 (6 bases). CDR3 length: 14 residues. CDR1 is SQVTM, CDR2 ANQGSEA, per germline. V lost 7 bases and J 2 bases, leaving 12 bases between the germline ends.

The chain is built from TRBV11-3 and TRBJ2-2; D gene unclear. The CDR3 consists of 13 residues. V lost 1 base to trimming and J lost 5 bases, with 5 bases between them. CDR1 and CDR2 (germline): SGHNT, YENEEA. CDR3 loop: CASSLAYTGELFF. For the CDR3, the DNA is TGTGCCAGCAGCTTAGCTTATACCGGGGAGCTGTTTTTT.

This clone was seen just once. The rearrangement joins TRBV4-1 to TRBJ1-5, with D tentatively TRBD1 (5 bases). Trimming took 4 bases from V and 8 from J, leaving 15 bases between them. This CDR3 has 14 residues. From germline, CDR1 is MGHRA and CDR2 YSYEKL. The chain's CDR3 is CASSPQDRAEPQHF. Written as DNA, the CDR3 is TGCGCCAGCAGCCCACAGGACCGGGCGGAGCCCCAGCATTTT.